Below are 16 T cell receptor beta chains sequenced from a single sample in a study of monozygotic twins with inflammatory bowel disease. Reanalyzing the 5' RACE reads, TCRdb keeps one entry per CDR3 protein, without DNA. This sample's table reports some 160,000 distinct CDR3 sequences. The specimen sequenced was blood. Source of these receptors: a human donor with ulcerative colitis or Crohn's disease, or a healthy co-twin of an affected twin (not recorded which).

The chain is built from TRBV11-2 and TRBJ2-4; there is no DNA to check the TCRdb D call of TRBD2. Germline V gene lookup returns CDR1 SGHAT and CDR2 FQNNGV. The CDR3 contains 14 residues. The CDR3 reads CASSFSSGKNIQYF.

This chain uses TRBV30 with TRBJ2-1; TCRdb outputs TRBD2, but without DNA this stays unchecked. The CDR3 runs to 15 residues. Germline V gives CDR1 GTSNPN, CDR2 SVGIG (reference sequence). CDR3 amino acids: CAWSVQSGGYNEQFF.

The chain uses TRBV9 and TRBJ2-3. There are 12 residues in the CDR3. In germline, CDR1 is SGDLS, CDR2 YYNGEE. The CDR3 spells CASSAGTDTQYF.

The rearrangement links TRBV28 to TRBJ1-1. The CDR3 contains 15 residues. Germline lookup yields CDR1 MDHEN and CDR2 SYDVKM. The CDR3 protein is CASTLASGPNTEAFF.

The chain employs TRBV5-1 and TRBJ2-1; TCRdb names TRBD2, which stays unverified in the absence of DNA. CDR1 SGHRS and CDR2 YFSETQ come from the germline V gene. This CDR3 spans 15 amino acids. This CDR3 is CASAGEAGVYNEQFF. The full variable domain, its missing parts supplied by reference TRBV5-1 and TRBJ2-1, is KAGVTQTPRYLIKTRGQQVTLSCSPISGHRSVSWYQQTPGQGLQFLFEYFSETQRNKGNFPGRFSGRQFSNSRSEMNVSTLELGDSALYLCASAGEAGVYNEQFFGPGTRLTVL.

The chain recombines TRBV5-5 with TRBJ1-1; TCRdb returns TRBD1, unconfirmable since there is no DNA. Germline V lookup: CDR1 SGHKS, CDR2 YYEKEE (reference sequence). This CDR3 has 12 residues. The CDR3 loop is CASSPSQGLAFF.

CDR3 region: CASSLVGTSMRGNEQFF. The rearrangement joins TRBV7-2 to TRBJ2-1; TCRdb indicates TRBD2, and absent DNA this call remains unverified. Looked up from germline, CDR1 is SGHTA and CDR2 is FQGNSA. The CDR3 totals 17 residues.

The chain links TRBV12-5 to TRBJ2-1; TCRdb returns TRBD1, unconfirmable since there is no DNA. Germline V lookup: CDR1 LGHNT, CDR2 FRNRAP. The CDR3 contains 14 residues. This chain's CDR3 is CASGRDGLPEEQFF.

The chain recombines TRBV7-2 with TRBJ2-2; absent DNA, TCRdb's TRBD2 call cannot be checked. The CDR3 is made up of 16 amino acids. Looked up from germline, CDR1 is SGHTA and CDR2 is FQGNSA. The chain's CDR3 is CASSLLGLAGTGELFF. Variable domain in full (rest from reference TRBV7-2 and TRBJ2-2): GAGVSQSPSNKVTEKGKDVELRCDPISGHTALYWYRQSLGQGLEFLIYFQGNSAPDKSGLPSDRFSAERTGGSVSTLTIQRTQQEDSAVYLCASSLLGLAGTGELFFGEGSRLTVL.

CDR3 residues: CASSLENSYNEQFF. The rearrangement joins TRBV5-4 to TRBJ2-1. Germline V gene lookup returns CDR1 SGHNT and CDR2 YYREEE (reference sequence). There are 14 residues in the CDR3.

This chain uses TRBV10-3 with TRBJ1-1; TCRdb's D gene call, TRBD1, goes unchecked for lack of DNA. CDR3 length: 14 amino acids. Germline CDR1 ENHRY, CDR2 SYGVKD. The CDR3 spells CAISERTENTEAFF.

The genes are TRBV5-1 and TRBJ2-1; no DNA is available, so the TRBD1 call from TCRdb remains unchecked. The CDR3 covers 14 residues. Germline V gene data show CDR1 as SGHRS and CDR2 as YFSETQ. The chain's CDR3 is CASSQSRGRDEQFF.

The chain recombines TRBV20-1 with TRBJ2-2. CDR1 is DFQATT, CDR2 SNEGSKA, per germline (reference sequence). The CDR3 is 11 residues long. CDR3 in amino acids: CSAGYAGELFF.

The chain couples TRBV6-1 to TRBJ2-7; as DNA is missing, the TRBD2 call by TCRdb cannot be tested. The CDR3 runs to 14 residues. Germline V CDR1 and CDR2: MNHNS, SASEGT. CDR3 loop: CASSILAGGYEQYF.

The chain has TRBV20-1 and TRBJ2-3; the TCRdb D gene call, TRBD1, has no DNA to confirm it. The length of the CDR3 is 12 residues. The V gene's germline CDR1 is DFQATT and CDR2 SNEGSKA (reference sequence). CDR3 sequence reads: CSARGGSDTQYF.

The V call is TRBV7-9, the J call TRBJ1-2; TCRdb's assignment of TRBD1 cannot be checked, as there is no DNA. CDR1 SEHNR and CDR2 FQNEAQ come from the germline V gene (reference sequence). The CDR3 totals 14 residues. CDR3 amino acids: CASSYRDRGEGYTF.